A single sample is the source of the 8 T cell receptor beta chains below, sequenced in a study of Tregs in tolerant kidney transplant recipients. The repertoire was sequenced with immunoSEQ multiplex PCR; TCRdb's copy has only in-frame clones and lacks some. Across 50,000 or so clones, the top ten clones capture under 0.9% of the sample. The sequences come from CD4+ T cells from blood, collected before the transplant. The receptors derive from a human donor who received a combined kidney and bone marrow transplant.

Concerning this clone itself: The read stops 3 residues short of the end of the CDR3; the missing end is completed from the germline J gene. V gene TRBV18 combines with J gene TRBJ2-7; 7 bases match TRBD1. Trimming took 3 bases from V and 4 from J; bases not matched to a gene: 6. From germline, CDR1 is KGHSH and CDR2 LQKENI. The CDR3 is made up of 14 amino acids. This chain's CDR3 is CASSPGTARYEQYF. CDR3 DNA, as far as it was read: TGTGCCAGCTCACCCGGGACAGCCCGATACGAG.

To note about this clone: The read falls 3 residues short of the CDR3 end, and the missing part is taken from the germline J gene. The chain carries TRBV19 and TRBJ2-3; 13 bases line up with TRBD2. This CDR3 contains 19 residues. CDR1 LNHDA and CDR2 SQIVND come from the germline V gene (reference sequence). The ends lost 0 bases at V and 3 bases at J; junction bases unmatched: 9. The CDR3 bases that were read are TGTGCCAGTAGTATAGATCTCCTCGGGACTAGCGGGAAGACAGATACG. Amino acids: CASSIDLLGTSGKTDT. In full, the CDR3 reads CASSIDLLGTSGKTDTQYF.

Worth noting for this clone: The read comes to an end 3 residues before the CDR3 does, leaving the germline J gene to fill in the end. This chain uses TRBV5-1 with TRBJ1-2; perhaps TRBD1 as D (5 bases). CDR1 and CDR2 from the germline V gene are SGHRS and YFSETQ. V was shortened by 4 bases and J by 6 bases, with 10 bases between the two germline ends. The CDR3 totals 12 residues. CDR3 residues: CASSGRGDGYTF. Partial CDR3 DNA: TGCGCCAGCAGCGGCCGGGGGGATGGC. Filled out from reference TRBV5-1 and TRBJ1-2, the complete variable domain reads KAGVTQTPRYLIKTRGQQVTLSCSPISGHRSVSWYQQTPGQGLQFLFEYFSETQRNKGNFPGRFSGRQFSNSRSEMNVSTLELGDSALYLCASSGRGDGYTFGSGTRLTVV.

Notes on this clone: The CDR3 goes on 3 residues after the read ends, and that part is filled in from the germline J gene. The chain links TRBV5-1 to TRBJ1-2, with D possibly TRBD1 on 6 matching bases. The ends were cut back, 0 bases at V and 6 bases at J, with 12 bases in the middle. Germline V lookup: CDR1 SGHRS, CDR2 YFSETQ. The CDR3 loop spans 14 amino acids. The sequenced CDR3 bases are TGCGCCAGCAGCTTGGGATGGGGGCAGAATGGC. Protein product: CASSLGWGQNG. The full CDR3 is CASSLGWGQNGYTF.

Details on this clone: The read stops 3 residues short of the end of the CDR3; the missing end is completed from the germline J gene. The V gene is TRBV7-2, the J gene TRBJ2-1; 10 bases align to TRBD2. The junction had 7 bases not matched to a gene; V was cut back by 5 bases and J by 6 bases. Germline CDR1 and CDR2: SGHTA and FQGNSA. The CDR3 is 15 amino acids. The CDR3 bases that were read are TGTGCCAGCAGCCGCCAGCGGGGGGGCCTCAATGAG. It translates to CASSRQRGGLNE. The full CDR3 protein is CASSRQRGGLNEQFF.

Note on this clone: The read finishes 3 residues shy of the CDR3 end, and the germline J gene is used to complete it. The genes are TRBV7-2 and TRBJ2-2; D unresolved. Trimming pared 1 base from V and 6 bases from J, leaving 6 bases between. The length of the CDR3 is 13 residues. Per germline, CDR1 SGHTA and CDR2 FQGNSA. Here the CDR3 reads CASSLVIAGELFF. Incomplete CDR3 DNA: TGTGCCAGCAGCTTAGTTATCGCCGGGGAG. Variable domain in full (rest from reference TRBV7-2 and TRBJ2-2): GAGVSQSPSNKVTEKGKDVELRCDPISGHTALYWYRQSLGQGLEFLIYFQGNSAPDKSGLPSDRFSAERTGGSVSTLTIQRTQQEDSAVYLCASSLVIAGELFFGEGSRLTVL.

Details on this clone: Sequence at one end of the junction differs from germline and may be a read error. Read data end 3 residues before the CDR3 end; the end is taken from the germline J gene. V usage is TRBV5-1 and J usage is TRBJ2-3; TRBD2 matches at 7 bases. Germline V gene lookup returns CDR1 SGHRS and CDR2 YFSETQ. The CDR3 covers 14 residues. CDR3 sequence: CASSLGGSTDAQYF. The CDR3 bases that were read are TGCGCCAGCAGCTTGGGCGGGAGCACAGATGCG.

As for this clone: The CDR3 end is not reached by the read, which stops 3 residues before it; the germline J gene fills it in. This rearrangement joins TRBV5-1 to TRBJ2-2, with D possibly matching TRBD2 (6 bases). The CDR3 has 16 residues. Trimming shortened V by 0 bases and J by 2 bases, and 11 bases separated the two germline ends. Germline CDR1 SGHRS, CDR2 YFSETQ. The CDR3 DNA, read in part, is TGCGCCAGCAGCTTGGGGGGTAGCGGCAACACCGGGGAG. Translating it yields CASSLGGSGNTGE. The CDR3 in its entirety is CASSLGGSGNTGELFF.